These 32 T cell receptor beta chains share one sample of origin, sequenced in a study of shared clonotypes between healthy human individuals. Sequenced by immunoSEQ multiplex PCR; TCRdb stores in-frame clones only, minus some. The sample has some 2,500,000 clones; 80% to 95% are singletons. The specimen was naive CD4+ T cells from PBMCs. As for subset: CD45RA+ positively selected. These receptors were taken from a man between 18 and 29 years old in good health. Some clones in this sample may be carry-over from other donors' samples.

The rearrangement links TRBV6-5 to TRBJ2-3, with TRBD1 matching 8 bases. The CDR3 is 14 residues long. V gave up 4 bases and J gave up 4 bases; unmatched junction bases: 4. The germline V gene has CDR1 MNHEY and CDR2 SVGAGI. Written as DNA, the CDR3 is TGTGCCAGCAGTTGGACAGGGCAATCAGATACGCAGTATTTT. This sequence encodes CASSWTGQSDTQYF.

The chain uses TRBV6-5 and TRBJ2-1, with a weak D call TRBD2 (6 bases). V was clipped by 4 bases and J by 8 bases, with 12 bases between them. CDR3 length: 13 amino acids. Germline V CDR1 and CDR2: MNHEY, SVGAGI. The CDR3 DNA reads TGTGCCAGCAGTTCCCGCGGGGTCTATGAGCAGTTCTTC. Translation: CASSSRGVYEQFF.

The CDR3 protein is CASPRTSGRADTQYF. CDR3 sequence (DNA): TGTGCCAGCCCCAGGACTAGCGGGAGGGCAGATACGCAGTATTTT. This chain joins TRBV2 and TRBJ2-3; 15 positions agree with TRBD2. From germline, CDR1 is SNHLY and CDR2 FYNNEI. The CDR3 loop spans 15 amino acids. After removal of 8 bases from V and 4 bases from J, the junction contained 4 bases not matched to a gene.

The CDR3 protein is CASSRGTSSVNTDTQYF. The CDR3 DNA reads as TGCGCCAGCAGCCGCGGGACTAGTTCCGTAAACACAGATACGCAGTATTTT. The V gene is TRBV5-1, the J gene TRBJ2-3, with 8 bases that match TRBD2. The V segment lost 4 bases and the J segment 2 bases; nucleotides outside the gene matches: 12. From germline, CDR1 is SGHRS and CDR2 YFSETQ. This CDR3 comprises 17 residues.

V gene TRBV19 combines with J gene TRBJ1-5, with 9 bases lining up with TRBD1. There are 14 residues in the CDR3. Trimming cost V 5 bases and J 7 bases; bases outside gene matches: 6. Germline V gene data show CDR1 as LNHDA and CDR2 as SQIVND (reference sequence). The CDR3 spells CASSAQGAGQPQHF. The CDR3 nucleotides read TGTGCCAGTAGTGCACAGGGGGCAGGACAGCCCCAGCATTTT.

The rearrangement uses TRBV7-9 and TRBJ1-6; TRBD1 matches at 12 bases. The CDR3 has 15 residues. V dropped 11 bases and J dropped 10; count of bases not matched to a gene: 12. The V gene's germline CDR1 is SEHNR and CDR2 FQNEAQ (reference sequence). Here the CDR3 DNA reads TGTGCCGGCGGCGGGACAGGGGGCGTCGGGTCACCCCTCCACTTT. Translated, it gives CAGGGTGGVGSPLHF.

CDR3 loop: CATSRAGFDYGYTF. The CDR3 nucleotides are TGTGCCACCAGCCGGGCGGGGTTTGACTATGGCTACACCTTC. The chain carries TRBV21-1 and TRBJ1-2. TRBV21-1 is a pseudogene locus. The CDR3 has 14 amino acids.

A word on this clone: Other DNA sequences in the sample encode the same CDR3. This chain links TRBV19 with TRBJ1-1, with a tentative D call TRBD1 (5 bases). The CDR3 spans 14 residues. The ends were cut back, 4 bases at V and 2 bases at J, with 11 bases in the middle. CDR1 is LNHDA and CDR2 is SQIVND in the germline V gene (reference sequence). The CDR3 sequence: CASSSIGGNTEAFF. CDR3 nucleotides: TGTGCCAGTAGTAGTATCGGGGGTAACACTGAAGCTTTCTTT.

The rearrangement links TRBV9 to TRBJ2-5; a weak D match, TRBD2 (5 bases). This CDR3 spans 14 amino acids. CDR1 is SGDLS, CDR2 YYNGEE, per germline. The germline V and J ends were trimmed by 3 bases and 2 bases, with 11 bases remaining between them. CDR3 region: CASSGLYTQETQYF. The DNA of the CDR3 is TGTGCCAGCAGCGGACTATACACTCAAGAGACCCAGTACTTC.

CDR3 coding DNA: TGTGCCAGCAGCGTAGAGCCTCGCGGATGGACCCAGTACTTC. This codes for CASSVEPRGWTQYF. The genes are TRBV9 and TRBJ2-5; D is uncertain. Trimming took 0 bases from V and 7 from J, leaving 13 bases between them. Germline loops: CDR1 SGDLS, CDR2 YYNGEE. The CDR3 contains 14 residues.

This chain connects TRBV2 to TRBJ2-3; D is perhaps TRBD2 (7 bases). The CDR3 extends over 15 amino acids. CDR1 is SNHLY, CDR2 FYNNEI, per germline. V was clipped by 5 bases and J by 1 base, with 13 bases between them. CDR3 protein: CASSREGVRTDTQYF. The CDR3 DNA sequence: TGTGCCAGCAGTAGGGAGGGGGTTCGCACAGATACGCAGTATTTT.

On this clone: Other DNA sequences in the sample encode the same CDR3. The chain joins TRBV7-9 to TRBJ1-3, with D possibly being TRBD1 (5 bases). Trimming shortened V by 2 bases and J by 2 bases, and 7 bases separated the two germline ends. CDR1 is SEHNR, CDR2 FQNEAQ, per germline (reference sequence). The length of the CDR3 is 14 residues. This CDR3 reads CASSLLGAGNTIYF. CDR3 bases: TGTGCCAGCAGCTTACTGGGGGCTGGAAACACCATATATTTT.

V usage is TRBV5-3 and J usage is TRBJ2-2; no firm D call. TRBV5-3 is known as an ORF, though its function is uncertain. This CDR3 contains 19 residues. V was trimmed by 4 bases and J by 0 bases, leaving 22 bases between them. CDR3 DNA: TGTGCCAGAAGCAAGGCGGTGGCTCGAGAACCCGCGAACACCGGGGAGCTGTTTTTT. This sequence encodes CARSKAVAREPANTGELFF.

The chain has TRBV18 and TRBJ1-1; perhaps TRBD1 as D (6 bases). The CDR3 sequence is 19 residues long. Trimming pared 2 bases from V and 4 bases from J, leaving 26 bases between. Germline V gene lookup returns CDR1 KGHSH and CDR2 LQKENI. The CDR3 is CASSPKGGSRTTGLTEAFF. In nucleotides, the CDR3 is TGTGCCAGCTCACCAAAAGGGGGGTCTAGAACCACGGGCCTCACTGAAGCTTTCTTT.

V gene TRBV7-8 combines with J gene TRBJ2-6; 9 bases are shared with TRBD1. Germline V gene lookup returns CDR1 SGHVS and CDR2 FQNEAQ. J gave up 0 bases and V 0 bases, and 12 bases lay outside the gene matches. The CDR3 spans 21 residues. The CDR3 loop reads CASSLAGTGPSQYSGANVLTF. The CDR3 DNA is TGTGCCAGCAGCTTAGCGGGGACAGGGCCATCTCAATACTCTGGGGCCAACGTCCTGACTTTC.

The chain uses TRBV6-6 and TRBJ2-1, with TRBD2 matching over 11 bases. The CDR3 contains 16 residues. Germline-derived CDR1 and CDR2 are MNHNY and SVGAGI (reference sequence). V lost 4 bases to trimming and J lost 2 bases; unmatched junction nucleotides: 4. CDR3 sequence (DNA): TGTGCCAGCAGTTTAGCGGGAGGGCCCCCCTACAATGAGCAGTTCTTC. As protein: CASSLAGGPPYNEQFF.

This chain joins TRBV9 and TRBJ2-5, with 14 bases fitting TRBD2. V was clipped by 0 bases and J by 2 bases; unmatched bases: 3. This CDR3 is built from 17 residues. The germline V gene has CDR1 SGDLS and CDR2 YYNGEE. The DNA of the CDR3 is TGTGCCAGCAGCGTAGGACTAGCGGGAGGGCGACAAGAGACCCAGTACTTC. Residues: CASSVGLAGGRQETQYF.

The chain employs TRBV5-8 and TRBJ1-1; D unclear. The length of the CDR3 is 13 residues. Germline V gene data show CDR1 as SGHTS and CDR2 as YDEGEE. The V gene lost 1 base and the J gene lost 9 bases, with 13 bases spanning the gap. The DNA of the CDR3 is TGTGCCAGCAGCTTGAGGACGGTTTTTAAAGCTTTCTTT. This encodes CASSLRTVFKAFF.

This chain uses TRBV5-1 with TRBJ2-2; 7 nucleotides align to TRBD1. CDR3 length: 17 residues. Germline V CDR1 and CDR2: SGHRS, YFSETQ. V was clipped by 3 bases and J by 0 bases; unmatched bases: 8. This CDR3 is CASSYQTGWANTGELFF. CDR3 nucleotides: TGCGCCAGCAGCTACCAGACAGGGTGGGCGAACACCGGGGAGCTGTTTTTT.

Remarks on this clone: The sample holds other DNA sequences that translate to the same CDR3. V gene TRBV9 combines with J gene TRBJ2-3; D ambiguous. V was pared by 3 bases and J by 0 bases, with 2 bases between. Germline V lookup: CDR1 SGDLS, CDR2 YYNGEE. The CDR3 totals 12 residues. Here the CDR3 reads CASSASTDTQYF. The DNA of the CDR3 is TGTGCCAGCAGCGCTAGCACAGATACGCAGTATTTT.

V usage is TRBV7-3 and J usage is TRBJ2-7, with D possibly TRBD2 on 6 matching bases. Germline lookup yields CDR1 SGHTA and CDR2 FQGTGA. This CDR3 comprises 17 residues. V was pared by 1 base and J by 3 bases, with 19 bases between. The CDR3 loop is CASSLRVSGEHLYEQYF. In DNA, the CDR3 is TGTGCCAGCAGCTTAAGAGTGTCGGGGGAGCACCTCTACGAGCAGTACTTC. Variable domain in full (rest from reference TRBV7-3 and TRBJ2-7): GAGVSQTPSNKVTEKGKYVELRCDPISGHTALYWYRQSLGQGPEFLIYFQGTGAADDSGLPNDRFFAVRPEGSVSTLKIQRTERGDSAVYLCASSLRVSGEHLYEQYFGPGTRLTVT.

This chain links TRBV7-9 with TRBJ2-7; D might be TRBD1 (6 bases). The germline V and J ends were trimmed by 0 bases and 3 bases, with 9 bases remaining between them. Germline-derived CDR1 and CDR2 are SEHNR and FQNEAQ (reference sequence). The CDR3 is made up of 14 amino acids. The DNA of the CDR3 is TGTGCCAGCAGCTTAGCGGGACAAAACTACGAGCAGTACTTC. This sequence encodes CASSLAGQNYEQYF. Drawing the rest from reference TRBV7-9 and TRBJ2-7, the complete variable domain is DTGVSQNPRHKITKRGQNVTFRCDPISEHNRLYWYRQTLGQGPEFLTYFQNEAQLEKSRLLSDRFSAERPKGSFSTLEIQRTEQGDSAMYLCASSLAGQNYEQYFGPGTRLTVT.

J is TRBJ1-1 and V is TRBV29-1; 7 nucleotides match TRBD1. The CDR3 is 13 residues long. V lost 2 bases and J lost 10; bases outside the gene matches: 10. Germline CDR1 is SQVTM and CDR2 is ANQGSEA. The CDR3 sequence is CSVETGQGDRAFF. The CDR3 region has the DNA TGCAGCGTTGAAACAGGGCAGGGGGATCGAGCTTTCTTT.

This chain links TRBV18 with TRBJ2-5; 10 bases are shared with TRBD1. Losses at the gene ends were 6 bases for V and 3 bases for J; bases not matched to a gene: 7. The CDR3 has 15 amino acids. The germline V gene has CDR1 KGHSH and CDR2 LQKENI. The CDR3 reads CASSPGTGVKETQYF. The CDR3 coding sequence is TGTGCCAGCTCCCCCGGGACAGGGGTCAAAGAGACCCAGTACTTC.

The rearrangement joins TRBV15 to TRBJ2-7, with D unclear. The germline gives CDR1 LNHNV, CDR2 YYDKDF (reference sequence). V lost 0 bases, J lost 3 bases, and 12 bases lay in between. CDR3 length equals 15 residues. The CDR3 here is CATSRDQAVSYEQYF. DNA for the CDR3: TGTGCCACCAGCAGAGATCAGGCGGTCAGCTACGAGCAGTACTTC.

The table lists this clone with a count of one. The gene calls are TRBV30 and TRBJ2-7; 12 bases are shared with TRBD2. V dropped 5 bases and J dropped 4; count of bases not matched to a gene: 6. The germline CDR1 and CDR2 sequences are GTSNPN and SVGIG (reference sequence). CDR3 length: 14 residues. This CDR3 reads CAWGRLAGDYEQYF. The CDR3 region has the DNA TGTGCCTGGGGGAGACTAGCGGGAGATTACGAGCAGTACTTC.

CDR3 sequence: CASSPPPGAGANVLTF. Here the CDR3 DNA reads TGTGCCAGCTCACCACCTCCGGGGGCCGGGGCCAACGTCCTGACTTTC. The genes are TRBV18 and TRBJ2-6; the D gene could be TRBD1 or TRBD2 (6 bases each). The CDR3 contains 16 residues. The ends were cut back, 0 bases at V and 4 bases at J, with 10 bases in the middle. Germline V lookup: CDR1 KGHSH, CDR2 LQKENI.

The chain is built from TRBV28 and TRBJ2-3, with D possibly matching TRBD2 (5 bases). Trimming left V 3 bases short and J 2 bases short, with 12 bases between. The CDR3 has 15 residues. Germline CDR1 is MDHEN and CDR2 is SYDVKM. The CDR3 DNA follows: TGTGCCAGCAGTTTCCGGCCGGGGTTCACAGATACGCAGTATTTT. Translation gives CASSFRPGFTDTQYF.

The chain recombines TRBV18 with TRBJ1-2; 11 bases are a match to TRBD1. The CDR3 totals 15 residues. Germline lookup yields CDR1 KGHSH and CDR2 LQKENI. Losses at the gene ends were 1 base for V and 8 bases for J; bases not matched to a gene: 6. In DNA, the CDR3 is TGTGCCAGCTCACCACGAGGACAGGGGGCTGAGGGCTACACCTTC. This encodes CASSPRGQGAEGYTF.

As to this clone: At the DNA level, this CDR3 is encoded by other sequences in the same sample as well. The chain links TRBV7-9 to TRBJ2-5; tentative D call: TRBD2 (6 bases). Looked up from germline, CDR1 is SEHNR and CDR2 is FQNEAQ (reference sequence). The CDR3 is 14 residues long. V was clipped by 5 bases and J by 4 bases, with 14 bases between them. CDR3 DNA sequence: TGTGCCAGCAGCCCCACATCCGGGGGAGAGACCCAGTACTTC. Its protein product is CASSPTSGGETQYF.

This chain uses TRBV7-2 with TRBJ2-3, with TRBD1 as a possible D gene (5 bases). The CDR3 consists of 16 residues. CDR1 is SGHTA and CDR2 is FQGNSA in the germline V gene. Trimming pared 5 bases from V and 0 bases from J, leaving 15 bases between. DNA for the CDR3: TGTGCCAGCAGCCCCTCCCTGGGGCAGAGCACAGATACGCAGTATTTT. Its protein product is CASSPSLGQSTDTQYF.

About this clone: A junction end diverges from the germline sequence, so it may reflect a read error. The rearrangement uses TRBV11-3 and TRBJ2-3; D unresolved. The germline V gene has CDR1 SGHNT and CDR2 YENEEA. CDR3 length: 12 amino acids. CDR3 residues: CAGSSSTDTQYF. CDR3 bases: TGTGCCGGCAGCTCCAGCACAGATACGCAGTATTTT.